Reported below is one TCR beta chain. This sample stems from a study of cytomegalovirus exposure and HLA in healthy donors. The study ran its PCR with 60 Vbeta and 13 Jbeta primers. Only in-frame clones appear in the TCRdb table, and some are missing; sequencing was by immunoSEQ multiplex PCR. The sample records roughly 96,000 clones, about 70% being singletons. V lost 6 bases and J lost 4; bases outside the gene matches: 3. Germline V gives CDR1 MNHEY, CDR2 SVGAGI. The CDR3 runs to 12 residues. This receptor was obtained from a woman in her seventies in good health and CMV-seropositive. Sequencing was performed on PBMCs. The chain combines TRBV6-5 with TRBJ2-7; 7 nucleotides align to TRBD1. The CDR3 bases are TGTGCCAGCAGCCTGGACAGGTACGAGCAGTACTTC. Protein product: CASSLDRYEQYF.